This TCR beta chain was recovered during a study of T-cell memory formation after mild COVID-19. The ends lost 4 bases at V and 1 base at J; junction bases unmatched: 5. Germline CDR1 LGHNA, CDR2 YNFKEQ. The CDR3 totals 15 residues. A single record per CDR3 protein comes from TCRdb applying MiXCR to the 5' RACE reads. Among 190,000 or so distinct CDR3 sequences listed, about 11% were seen once. Comments on this clonotype: What it recognizes is unknown.

Overall study results and limits: Clones from the second wave (peaking day 37) had unconfirmed SARS-CoV-2 specificity. Later expanders leaned CD4+, whereas day 15 to 85 contracting clones were balanced CD4/CD8. Contracting CD8+ clones were enriched in EMRA, CD4+ mainly in CM and EM. The study detected some responding clones in pre-infection memory, suggesting cross-reactive memory joined.

This TCR derives from a man aged 18 to 30 who had mild COVID-19 (a few samples of this study predate the infection). Cell type and time point are not known. The specimen was PBMCs or a T cell subset sorted from them (not recorded which). The V and J genes are TRBV4-2 and TRBJ2-5; 8 bases agree with TRBD2. CDR3 coding DNA: TGTGCCAGCAGCCGAGTAGCGGGGCGCCAAGAGACCCAGTACTTC. Its translation: CASSRVAGRQETQYF.